The T cell receptor (beta chain) under discussion was sequenced for a study of T-cell memory formation after mild COVID-19. Trimming shortened V by 6 bases and J by 0 bases, and 8 bases separated the two germline ends. This CDR3 is 13 amino acids long. The germline CDR1 and CDR2 sequences are MNHEY and SVGAGI. TCRdb re-called the 5' RACE reads through MiXCR, storing one row per CDR3 protein. The sample shows some 350,000 distinct CDR3 sequences, approximately 12% of them seen only once. The rearrangement uses TRBV6-5 and TRBJ2-5; tentatively, D is TRBD1 (6 bases). The origin of this receptor is a man between 18 and 29 years old who had mild COVID-19 (a few samples of this study predate the infection). Cell type and time point are not known. Sequenced input: PBMCs or a T cell subset sorted from them (not recorded which). Here the CDR3 DNA reads TGTGCCAGCAGCTGGACAGACCAAGAGACCCAGTACTTC. This gives the protein CASSWTDQETQYF.